This is a list of T cell receptor beta chains from one sample in a study of blood T cell repertoires in COVID-19. Assay used: immunoSEQ multiplex PCR; TCRdb lists only in-frame clones, some missing. The repertoire holds about 360,000 clones, with around 88% as singletons. The source material was peripheral blood. The receptors stem from a man aged 25-40 years with active or convalescent COVID-19. CDR3s include the opening cysteine and the closing phenylalanine or tryptophan. The D gene is left open where the match is weak. A clone size is listed for some rows: how often the clone was seen (once, few, many), or a class if it is expanded.

cdr3_aa: CASSPGLGTDTQYF
cdr3_nt: TGTGCCAGCAGCCCCGGTCTGGGCACAGATACGCAGTATTTT
d_call: .
v_call: TRBV5-4
j_call: TRBJ2-3
clone_size: once

cdr3_aa: CASSLDEGANTEAFF
cdr3_nt: TGTGCCAGCAGCTTAGATGAAGGGGCGAACACTGAAGCTTTCTTT
d_call: .
v_call: TRBV11-3
j_call: TRBJ1-1
clone_size: .

cdr3_aa: CASSSGIHTEAFF
cdr3_nt: TGCGCCAGCAGCTCGGGTATCCACACTGAAGCTTTCTTT
d_call: .
v_call: TRBV5-1
j_call: TRBJ1-1
clone_size: .

cdr3_aa: CASSRGLAGDNSYEQYF
cdr3_nt: TGTGCCAGCAGTCGGGGACTAGCGGGAGACAACTCCTACGAGCAGTACTTC
d_call: TRBD2
v_call: TRBV27
j_call: TRBJ2-7
clone_size: .

cdr3_aa: CSVFGRGGETQYF
cdr3_nt: TGCAGCGTTTTCGGCCGCGGGGGTGAGACCCAGTACTTC
d_call: TRBD2
v_call: TRBV29-1
j_call: TRBJ2-5
clone_size: few

cdr3_aa: CASSQDRGTGNTIYF
cdr3_nt: TGTGCCAGCAGCCAAGACCGGGGGACTGGAAACACCATATATTTT
d_call: .
v_call: TRBV3-1/TRBV3-2
j_call: TRBJ1-3
clone_size: .

cdr3_aa: CASSQQGAEKLFF
cdr3_nt: TGTGCCAGCAGCCAACAGGGGGCAGAAAAACTGTTTTTT
d_call: TRBD1
v_call: TRBV14
j_call: TRBJ1-4
clone_size: .

cdr3_aa: CASSVGRDSRYEQYF
cdr3_nt: TGTGCCAGCAGCGTAGGTAGGGACTCGCGTTACGAGCAGTACTTC
d_call: .
v_call: TRBV9
j_call: TRBJ2-7
clone_size: once

cdr3_aa: CASSSELAGSDEQFF
cdr3_nt: TGTGCCAGCAGTTCTGAACTAGCGGGGAGCGATGAGCAGTTCTTC
d_call: TRBD2
v_call: TRBV6-2/TRBV6-3
j_call: TRBJ2-1
clone_size: .

cdr3_aa: CASSLALQETQYF
cdr3_nt: TGCGCCAGCAGCTTGGCCCTCCAAGAGACCCAGTACTTC
d_call: .
v_call: TRBV5-1
j_call: TRBJ2-5
clone_size: .

cdr3_aa: CASSYDTLVEKLFF
cdr3_nt: TGTGCCAGCAGTTACGACACCCTCGTGGAAAAACTGTTTTTT
d_call: .
v_call: TRBV6-2/TRBV6-3
j_call: TRBJ1-4
clone_size: .

cdr3_aa: CASSLVSGETQYF
cdr3_nt: TGTGCCAGCAGCTTAGTTTCCGGAGAGACCCAGTACTTC
d_call: .
v_call: TRBV7-2
j_call: TRBJ2-5
clone_size: .

cdr3_aa: CASSGVGYTDTQYF
cdr3_nt: TGTGCCAGCAGCGGAGTCGGCTACACAGATACGCAGTATTTT
d_call: .
v_call: TRBV6-5
j_call: TRBJ2-3
clone_size: .

cdr3_aa: CASSLGGAHGYTF
cdr3_nt: TGTGCCAGCAGCTTGGGGGGCGCCCATGGCTACACCTTC
d_call: .
v_call: TRBV5-4
j_call: TRBJ1-2
clone_size: .

cdr3_aa: CASSFGTRRTDTQYF
cdr3_nt: TGTGCCAGCAGCTTCGGGACTAGGCGGACAGATACGCAGTATTTT
d_call: TRBD2
v_call: TRBV7-7
j_call: TRBJ2-3
clone_size: .

cdr3_aa: CASSLATGNNEKLFF
cdr3_nt: TGTGCCAGCAGCTTAGCGACAGGGAATAATGAAAAACTGTTTTTT
d_call: TRBD1
v_call: TRBV7-2
j_call: TRBJ1-4
clone_size: .